The 3 T cell receptor beta chains reported below all come from one sample, sequenced in a study of cytotoxic CD8 clonotypes in ibrutinib-treated CLL. TCRdb's copy holds only in-frame clones and misses some; the assay was immunoSEQ multiplex PCR. The repertoire holds roughly 180,000 clones, with under 85% as singletons. This sample comprised PBMCs, obtained after 24 months of ibrutinib treatment. The receptors originated from a human donor with chronic lymphocytic leukemia.

This clone was counted only a few times. The V and J genes are TRBV7-9 and TRBJ1-1; D is unresolved. Looked up from germline, CDR1 is SEHNR and CDR2 is FQNEAQ (reference sequence). Trimming took 5 bases from V and 5 from J, leaving 9 bases between them. The length of the CDR3 is 12 residues. DNA for the CDR3: TGTGCCAGCAGCCACCAAGAAACTGAAGCTTTCTTT. It codes for CASSHQETEAFF.

This chain links TRBV5-1 with TRBJ2-3, with D unclear. The V end lost 0 bases, the J end lost 0 bases, and 5 bases lay between the germline ends. The CDR3 has 14 residues. CDR1 and CDR2 from the germline V gene are SGHRS and YFSETQ. CDR3 amino acids: CASSLEPSTDTQYF. The CDR3 DNA reads as TGCGCCAGCAGCTTGGAGCCTAGCACAGATACGCAGTATTTT.

The chain is built from TRBV6-1 and TRBJ2-7; D is unclear. V dropped 6 bases and J dropped 2 bases, with 17 bases sitting between them. This CDR3 has 15 amino acids. Germline assignment: CDR1 MNHNS and CDR2 SASEGT. The CDR3 DNA follows: TGTGCCAGCAGCCAGGCCCTCGAATTGCCCTACGAGCAGTACTTC. It is translated as CASSQALELPYEQYF.